Shown below are 15 T cell receptor beta chains from a single sample sequenced in a study of T cell responses to AZD1222 COVID-19 vaccine. Sequencing was performed with immunoSEQ multiplex PCR; in TCRdb, only in-frame clones are kept and a portion is missing. Among 100,000 to 150,000 clones listed, roughly 92% were seen once. The sequences come from peripheral blood, collected on day 0 of AZD1222 vaccination. The receptors stem from an adult in good health.

J is TRBJ2-1 and V is TRBV5-6; 12 nucleotides agree with TRBD2. The CDR3 covers 16 residues. J gave up 9 bases and V 2 bases, and 9 bases lay outside the gene matches. In germline, CDR1 is SGHDT, CDR2 YYEEEE. The CDR3 protein is CASSLRLAGAFGEQFF. The CDR3 DNA reads TGTGCCAGCAGCTTACGACTAGCGGGGGCCTTTGGTGAGCAGTTCTTC. Looking up the rest from reference TRBV5-6 and TRBJ2-1 gives the full variable domain: DAGVTQSPTHLIKTRGQQVTLRCSPKSGHDTVSWYQQALGQGPQFIFQYYEEEERQRGNFPDRFSGHQFPNYSSELNVNALLLGDSALYLCASSLRLAGAFGEQFFGPGTRLTVL.

The chain has TRBV29-1 and TRBJ1-5; weak D call: TRBD1 (5 bases). Deletions cut 4 bases from V and 3 bases from J, with 10 bases between. The CDR3 runs 13 residues. Germline CDR1 and CDR2: SQVTM and ANQGSEA. This chain's CDR3 is CSVVWGTNQPQHF. The CDR3 DNA reads TGCAGCGTTGTTTGGGGGACCAATCAGCCCCAGCATTTT.

V is TRBV2 and J is TRBJ2-3; weak D call: TRBD2 (6 bases). The ends were cut back, 7 bases at V and 1 base at J, with 9 bases in the middle. CDR3 size: 13 residues. From germline, CDR1 is SNHLY and CDR2 FYNNEI. CDR3 in amino acids: CASKPGGTDTQYF. CDR3 sequence (DNA): TGTGCCAGCAAGCCGGGGGGCACAGATACGCAGTATTTT.

This chain connects TRBV5-1 to TRBJ1-6; D possibly corresponds to TRBD1 (6 bases). Germline V CDR1 and CDR2: SGHRS, YFSETQ. Between the trimmed V and J ends, which lost 0 bases and 9 bases, there was a span of 13 bases. The CDR3 is made up of 15 amino acids. CDR3: CASSLGTGSRSPLHF. Written as DNA, the CDR3 is TGCGCCAGCAGCTTGGGAACAGGGTCCCGTTCACCCCTCCACTTT.

This clone was seen a single time. V is TRBV5-1 and J is TRBJ2-7, with D perhaps matching TRBD1 or TRBD2 (6 bases each). CDR1 and CDR2 (germline): SGHRS, YFSETQ. V lost 0 bases and J 0 bases, leaving 10 bases between the germline ends. The CDR3 covers 15 residues. Here the CDR3 DNA reads TGCGCCAGCAGCTTGGCGGGGGCCTACTCCTACGAGCAGTACTTC. Protein: CASSLAGAYSYEQYF.

The table lists this clone with a few counts. The V and J genes are TRBV30 and TRBJ1-2; no clear D gene. Trimming left V 0 bases short and J 6 bases short, with 14 bases between. The CDR3 spans 14 residues. The germline gives CDR1 GTSNPN, CDR2 SVGIG (reference sequence). Written as DNA, the CDR3 is TGTGCCTGGAGTGTACAGAGTCGGAGACATGGCTACACCTTC. Protein sequence: CAWSVQSRRHGYTF.

V and J are TRBV12-3 or TRBV12-4 and TRBJ2-5, with a weak D call TRBD1 (6 bases). V lost 3 bases to trimming and J lost 5 bases, with 10 bases between them. The CDR3 has 13 amino acids. CDR3 loop: CASSLGAGETQYF. The DNA of the CDR3 is TGTGCCAGCAGTTTGGGGGCCGGGGAGACCCAGTACTTC.

This chain uses TRBV23-1 with TRBJ2-3, with D possibly being TRBD1 (5 bases). TRBV23-1 belongs to the ORF category, with a function that is uncertain. The germline V and J ends were trimmed by 2 bases and 0 bases, with 6 bases remaining between them. The CDR3 runs to 14 residues. CDR3 amino acids: CASSQTGSTDTQYF. The CDR3 nucleotides read TGCGCCAGCAGTCAAACAGGTAGCACAGATACGCAGTATTTT.

The chain carries TRBV6-5 and TRBJ1-2; possible D gene TRBD1, 5 bases. This CDR3 region has 13 residues. V lost 7 bases and J lost 5, with 14 bases in between. Germline V gene lookup returns CDR1 MNHEY and CDR2 SVGAGI. In DNA, the CDR3 is TGTGCCAGCATCCGGGACCTACCTTATGGCTACACCTTC. Residues: CASIRDLPYGYTF.

This sequence joins TRBV4-2 and TRBJ1-3; 7 bases map to TRBD1. Trimming at V came to 4 bases and at J to 3 bases, leaving 6 bases not matched to a gene. Germline V gene sequence: CDR1 LGHNA, CDR2 YNFKEQ. The CDR3 runs to 15 residues. In DNA, the CDR3 is TGTGCCAGCAGCCGCCGACAGGGATATGGAAACACCATATATTTT. Translated, it gives CASSRRQGYGNTIYF.

J is TRBJ2-3 and V is TRBV5-4, with TRBD2 identical over 11 bases. The CDR3 is 15 amino acids. Unmatched junction bases numbered 5, after V lost 4 bases and J lost 4 bases. Looked up from germline, CDR1 is SGHNT and CDR2 is YYREEE (reference sequence). The CDR3 region has the DNA TGTGCCAGCAGCCTTAGCGGGGGGGGATCAGATACGCAGTATTTT. This encodes CASSLSGGGSDTQYF.

The chain joins TRBV4-1 to TRBJ1-1; tentative D call: TRBD1 (6 bases). The germline V gene has CDR1 MGHRA and CDR2 YSYEKL. The CDR3 is 15 residues long. Deletions cut 0 bases from V and 5 bases from J, with 13 bases between. The DNA for the CDR3 is TGCGCCAGCAGCCAAGAGGGCAGGGGCGGGACTGAAGCTTTCTTT. Protein: CASSQEGRGGTEAFF.

This sequence joins TRBV4-1 and TRBJ2-2; D is unclear. The V gene lost 4 bases and the J gene lost 3 bases, with 15 bases spanning the gap. CDR1 is MGHRA and CDR2 is YSYEKL in the germline V gene. The CDR3 is made up of 16 amino acids. CDR3 DNA sequence: TGCGCCAGCAGCCCCTTGTCTTTCGGGCACACCGGGGAGCTGTTTTTT. This encodes CASSPLSFGHTGELFF.

J is TRBJ1-2 and V is TRBV7-8, with 11 bases lining up with TRBD1. This CDR3 spans 14 amino acids. Germline trimming cut 1 base from V and 6 bases from J; bases unmatched to any gene: 1. Germline V gene lookup returns CDR1 SGHVS and CDR2 FQNEAQ. The CDR3 protein is CASSLGTGGHGYTF. Written as DNA, the CDR3 is TGTGCCAGCAGCTTAGGGACAGGGGGCCATGGCTACACCTTC.

Here the CDR3 DNA reads TGTGCCAGCAGTTCCCGGACTAGCGGGGGGGCTTCCGAGCAGTACTTC. Encoded protein: CASSSRTSGGASEQYF. V and J are TRBV6-6 and TRBJ2-7, with TRBD2 matching over 15 bases. The V gene end was trimmed by 4 bases and the J gene end by 6 bases; junction bases not matched to a gene: 7. Per germline, CDR1 MNHNY and CDR2 SVGAGI (reference sequence). The CDR3 is made up of 16 amino acids.